The following is a TCR beta chain sequence with its context. Profiled with immunoSEQ multiplex PCR; TCRdb holds only in-frame clones, not every one. The sample has roughly 100,000 clones, approximately 85% seen once. The sample is drawn from a study of OX40 agonist ivuxolimab in advanced cancers. There are 15 residues in the CDR3. Germline loops: CDR1 SGHRS, CDR2 YFSETQ. Deletions cut 3 bases from V and 3 bases from J, with 16 bases between. The TCR sequence derives from an adult with an advanced solid tumor such as melanoma, head and neck, liver or kidney cancer. The V gene is TRBV5-1, the J gene TRBJ2-7; no definite D call. This specimen consisted of CD4+ or CD8+ T cells sorted from blood, obtained in a trial of the OX40 agonist ivuxolimab. CDR3 amino acids: CASSSVPTEFYEQYF. CDR3 nucleotides: TGCGCCAGCAGCTCCGTCCCCACAGAGTTCTACGAGCAGTACTTC.